The clone carrying this TCR beta chain was detected many times. Its antigen is currently unknown. This record comes from a study of molecular identifiers for immune sequencing clone quantification. Study background: Four of five RNA aliquots from roughly 21,000 or 96,000 naive CD8 T cells were sequenced. General study results and limits: Clones above 20 RNA copies contained over 98% of effector molecules but under 1% of naive ones.

Each CDR3 protein gets one entry after TCRdb re-called the PCR reads with MiXCR. The repertoire holds about 320,000 distinct CDR3 sequences, with 20% to 25% as singletons. V gave up 1 base and J gave up 7 bases, with 6 bases separating them. There are 11 residues in the CDR3. CDR1 is SGHRS and CDR2 is YFSETQ in the germline V gene. Using a CD8+CD4-CCR7+CD45RA+ phenotype, naive CD8 T cells were sorted. The chain is built from TRBV5-1 and TRBJ2-7; D gene uncertain. Sequencing input: naive CD8+ T cells from blood, with Jurkat cell RNA spiked in. Subset: FACS-sorted CD8+CD4-CCR7+CD45RA+ naive T cells. The receptor's source is a human donor in good health. Some libraries in this study had Jurkat cell RNA spiked in. The CDR3: CASSLPGEQYF. Here the CDR3 DNA reads TGCGCCAGCAGCTTGCCCGGGGAGCAGTACTTC. Supplemented by reference TRBV5-1 and TRBJ2-7, the full variable domain reads KAGVTQTPRYLIKTRGQQVTLSCSPISGHRSVSWYQQTPGQGLQFLFEYFSETQRNKGNFPGRFSGRQFSNSRSEMNVSTLELGDSALYLCASSLPGEQYFGPGTRLTVT.